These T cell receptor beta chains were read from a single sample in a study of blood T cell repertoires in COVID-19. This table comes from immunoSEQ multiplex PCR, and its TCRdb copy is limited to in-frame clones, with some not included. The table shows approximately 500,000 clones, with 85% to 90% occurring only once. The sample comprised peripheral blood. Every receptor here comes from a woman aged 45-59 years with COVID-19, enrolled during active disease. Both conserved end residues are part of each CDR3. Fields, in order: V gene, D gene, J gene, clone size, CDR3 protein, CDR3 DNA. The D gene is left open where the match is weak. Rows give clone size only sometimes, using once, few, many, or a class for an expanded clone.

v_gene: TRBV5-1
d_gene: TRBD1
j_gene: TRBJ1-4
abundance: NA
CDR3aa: CASRWGQLLSTNEKLFF
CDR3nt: TGCGCCAGCAGATGGGGACAGCTTCTTTCAACTAATGAAAAACTGTTTTTT

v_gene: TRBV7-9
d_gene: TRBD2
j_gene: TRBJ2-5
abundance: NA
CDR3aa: CASSLELAGETQYF
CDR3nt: TGTGCCAGCAGCTTAGAACTAGCGGGTGAGACCCAGTACTTC

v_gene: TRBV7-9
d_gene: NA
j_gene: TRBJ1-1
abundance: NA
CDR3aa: CASSPRRAGRGDSEAFF
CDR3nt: TGTGCCAGCAGCCCTCGGCGGGCAGGAAGAGGTGACTCTGAAGCTTTCTTT

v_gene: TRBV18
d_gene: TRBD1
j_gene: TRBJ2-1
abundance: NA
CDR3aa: CASSSPGTGRLYEQFF
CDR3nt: TGTGCCAGCTCATCCCCCGGGACAGGGAGGCTCTATGAGCAGTTCTTC

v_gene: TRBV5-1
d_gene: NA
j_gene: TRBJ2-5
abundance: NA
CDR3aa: CASSLADRSETQYF
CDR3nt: TGCGCCAGCAGCTTGGCCGACAGGTCAGAGACCCAGTACTTC

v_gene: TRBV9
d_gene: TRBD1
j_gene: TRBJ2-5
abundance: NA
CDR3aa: CASSVEWDRGLETQYF
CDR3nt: TGTGCCAGCAGCGTAGAGTGGGACAGGGGGTTGGAGACCCAGTACTTC

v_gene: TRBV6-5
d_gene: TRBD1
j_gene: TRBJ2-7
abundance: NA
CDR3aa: CASSRTGPNLLGQYF
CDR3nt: TGTGCCAGCAGCCGGACAGGACCGAACCTTCTAGGACAGTACTTC

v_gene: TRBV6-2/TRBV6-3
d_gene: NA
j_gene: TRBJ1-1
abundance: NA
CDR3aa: CASSYPRSTEAFF
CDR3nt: TGTGCCAGCAGTTACCCCCGGAGTACTGAAGCTTTCTTT

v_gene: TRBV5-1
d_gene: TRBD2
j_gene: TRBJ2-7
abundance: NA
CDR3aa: CASSSSGTSSYEQYF
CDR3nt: TGCGCCAGCAGCTCGTCCGGGACTAGTTCCTACGAGCAGTACTTC

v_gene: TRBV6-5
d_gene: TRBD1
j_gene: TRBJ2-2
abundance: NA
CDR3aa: CASKGQVLNTGELFF
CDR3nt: TGTGCCAGCAAGGGACAGGTTCTTAACACCGGGGAGCTGTTTTTT

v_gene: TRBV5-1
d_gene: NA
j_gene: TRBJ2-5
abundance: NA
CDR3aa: CASSLLGVQETQYF
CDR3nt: TGCGCCAGCAGCTTGTTAGGGGTCCAAGAGACCCAGTACTTC

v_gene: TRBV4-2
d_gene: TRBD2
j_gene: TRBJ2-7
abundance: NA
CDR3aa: CASSEGLAGTYEQYF
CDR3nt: TGTGCCAGCAGCGAAGGACTAGCGGGGACCTACGAGCAGTACTTC

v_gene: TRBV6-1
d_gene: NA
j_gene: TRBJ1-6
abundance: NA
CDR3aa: CASSERRGRGNSPLHF
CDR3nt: TGTGCCAGCAGTGAAAGGAGGGGCCGAGGTAATTCACCCCTCCACTTT

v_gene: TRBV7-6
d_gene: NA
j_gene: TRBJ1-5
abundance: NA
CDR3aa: CASSTGSYSNQPQHF
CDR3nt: TGTGCCAGCAGCACAGGATCCTATAGCAATCAGCCCCAGCATTTT

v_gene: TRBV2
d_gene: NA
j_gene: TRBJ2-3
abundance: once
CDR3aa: CASSSGQDTDTQYF
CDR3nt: TGTGCCAGCAGTTCGGGACAAGACACAGATACGCAGTATTTT

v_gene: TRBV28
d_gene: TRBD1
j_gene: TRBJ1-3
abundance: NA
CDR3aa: CASSSPWAGGDGNTIYF
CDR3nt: TGTGCCAGCAGTTCCCCCTGGGCAGGGGGAGATGGAAACACCATATATTTT

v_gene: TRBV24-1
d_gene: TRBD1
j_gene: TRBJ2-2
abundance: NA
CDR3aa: CATRQGANGELFF
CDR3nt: TGTGCCACCCGACAGGGGGCAAACGGGGAGCTGTTTTTT

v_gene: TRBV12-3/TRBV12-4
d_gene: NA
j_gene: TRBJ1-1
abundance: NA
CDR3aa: CASTLGLITEAFF
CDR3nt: TGTGCCAGCACCTTGGGGCTGATCACTGAAGCTTTCTTT

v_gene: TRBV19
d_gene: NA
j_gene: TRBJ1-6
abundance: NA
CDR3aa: CASSIPPRQGGISPLHF
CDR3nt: TGTGCCAGTAGTATACCGCCCCGCCAGGGCGGAATTTCACCCCTCCACTTT

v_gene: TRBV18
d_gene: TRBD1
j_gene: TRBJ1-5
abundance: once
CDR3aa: CASSPGTGVRPQHF
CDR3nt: TGTGCCAGCTCACCCGGGACAGGGGTACGGCCCCAGCATTTT

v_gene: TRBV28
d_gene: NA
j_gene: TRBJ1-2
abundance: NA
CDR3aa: CASSLEGLNYGYTF
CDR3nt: TGTGCCAGCAGTTTAGAGGGCTTAAACTATGGCTACACCTTC

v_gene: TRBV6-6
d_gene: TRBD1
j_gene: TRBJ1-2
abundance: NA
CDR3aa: CASSYSPDRGSF
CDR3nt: TGTGCCAGCAGTTACTCTCCGGACAGGGGTAGTTTC

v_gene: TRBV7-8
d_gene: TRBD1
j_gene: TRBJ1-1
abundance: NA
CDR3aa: CASSPRDRTMNTEAFF
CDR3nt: TGTGCCAGCAGCCCTCGGGACAGAACTATGAACACTGAAGCTTTCTTT

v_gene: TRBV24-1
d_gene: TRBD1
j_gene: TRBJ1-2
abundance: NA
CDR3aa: CATSGSTGEHNYGYTF
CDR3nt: TGTGCCACCAGTGGCTCTACAGGGGAGCATAACTATGGCTACACCTTC

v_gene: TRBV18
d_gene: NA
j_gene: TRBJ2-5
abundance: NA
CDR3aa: CASSLGQFSETQYF
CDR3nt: TGTGCCAGCTCACTTGGACAATTTTCAGAGACCCAGTACTTC

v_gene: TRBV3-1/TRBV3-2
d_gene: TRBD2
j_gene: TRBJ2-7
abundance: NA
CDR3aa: CASSQNGLAGFYEQYF
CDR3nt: TGTGCCAGCAGCCAAAACGGACTAGCGGGGTTCTACGAGCAGTACTTC

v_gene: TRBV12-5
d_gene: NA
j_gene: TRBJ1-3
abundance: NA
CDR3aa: CASGLVGRGDTIYF
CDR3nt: TGTGCTAGTGGTTTGGTCGGCAGGGGAGACACCATATATTTT

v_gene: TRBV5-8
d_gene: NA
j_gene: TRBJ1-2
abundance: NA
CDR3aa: CASSLGRGRVNYGYTF
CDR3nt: TGTGCCAGCAGCTTGGGGAGGGGCAGGGTAAACTATGGCTACACCTTC

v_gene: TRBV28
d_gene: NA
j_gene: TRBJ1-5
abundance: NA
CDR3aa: CASRGPGGGNQPQHF
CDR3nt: TGTGCCAGCAGGGGGCCTGGAGGGGGCAATCAGCCCCAGCATTTT

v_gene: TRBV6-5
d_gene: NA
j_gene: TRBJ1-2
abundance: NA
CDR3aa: CASRGSLGGYGYTF
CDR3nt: TGTGCCAGCCGAGGATCCCTGGGGGGGTATGGCTACACCTTC

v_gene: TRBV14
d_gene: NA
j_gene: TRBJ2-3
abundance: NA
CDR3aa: CASSQDVAGTDTQYF
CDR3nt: TGTGCCAGCAGCCAAGACGTTGCGGGTACAGATACGCAGTATTTT

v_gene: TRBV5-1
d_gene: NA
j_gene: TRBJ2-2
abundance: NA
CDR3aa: CASSLAWQGNTGELFF
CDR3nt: TGCGCCAGCAGCTTGGCCTGGCAGGGGAACACCGGGGAGCTGTTTTTT

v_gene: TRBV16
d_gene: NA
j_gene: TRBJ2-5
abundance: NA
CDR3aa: CASSQSRQETQYF
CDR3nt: TGTGCCAGCAGCCAATCGCGGCAAGAGACCCAGTACTTC

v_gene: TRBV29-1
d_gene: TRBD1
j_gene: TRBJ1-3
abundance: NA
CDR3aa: CSVKTTGGQPSGNTIYF
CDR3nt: TGCAGCGTCAAAACCACAGGGGGACAGCCCTCTGGAAACACCATATATTTT

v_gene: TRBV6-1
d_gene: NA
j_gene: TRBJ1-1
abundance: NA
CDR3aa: CASSGQRWTRRSEAFF
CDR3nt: TGTGCCAGCAGTGGACAAAGGTGGACACGCCGTTCTGAAGCTTTCTTT

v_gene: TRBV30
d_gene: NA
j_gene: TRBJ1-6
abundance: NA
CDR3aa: CAWSVRPRGSPLHF
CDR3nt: TGTGCCTGGAGTGTACGACCCCGGGGGTCACCCCTCCACTTT

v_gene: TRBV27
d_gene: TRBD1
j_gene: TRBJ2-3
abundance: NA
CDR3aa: CASSSPTGAYTDTQYF
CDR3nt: TGTGCCAGCAGTTCCCCGACAGGGGCCTACACAGATACGCAGTATTTT

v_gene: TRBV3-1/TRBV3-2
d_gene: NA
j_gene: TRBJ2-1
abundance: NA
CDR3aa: CASSQAWRGSFNEQFF
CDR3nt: TGTGCCAGCAGCCAAGCCTGGCGGGGATCGTTCAATGAGCAGTTCTTC

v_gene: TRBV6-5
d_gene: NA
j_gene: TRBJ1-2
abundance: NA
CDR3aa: CASGHYGYTF
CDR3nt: TGTGCCAGCGGGCACTATGGCTACACCTTC

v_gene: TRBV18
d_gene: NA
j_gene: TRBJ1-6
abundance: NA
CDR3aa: CASSHIGGEGGLFSPLHF
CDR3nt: TGTGCCAGCTCCCATATAGGGGGGGAGGGGGGCCTTTTTTCACCCCTCCACTTT

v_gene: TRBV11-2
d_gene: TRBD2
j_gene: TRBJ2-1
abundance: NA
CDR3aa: CASSLVASGYNEQFF
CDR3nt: TGTGCCAGCAGCTTAGTGGCTAGCGGTTACAATGAGCAGTTCTTC

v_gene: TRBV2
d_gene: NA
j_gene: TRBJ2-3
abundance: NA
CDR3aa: CASSWLATDTQYF
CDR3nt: TGTGCCAGCAGTTGGCTAGCCACAGATACGCAGTATTTT

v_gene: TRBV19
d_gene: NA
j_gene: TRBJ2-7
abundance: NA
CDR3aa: CASSMESRAYEQYF
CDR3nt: TGTGCCAGTAGTATGGAATCCAGGGCCTACGAGCAGTACTTC

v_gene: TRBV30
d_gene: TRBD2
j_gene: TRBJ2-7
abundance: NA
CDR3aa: CAWRGTSDIYEQYF
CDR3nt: TGTGCCTGGAGGGGGACTAGCGATATCTACGAGCAGTACTTC

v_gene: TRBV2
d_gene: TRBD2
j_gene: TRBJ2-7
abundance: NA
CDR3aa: CASRLTSGGPSYEQYF
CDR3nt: TGTGCCAGCAGATTGACTAGCGGGGGCCCTTCCTACGAGCAGTACTTC

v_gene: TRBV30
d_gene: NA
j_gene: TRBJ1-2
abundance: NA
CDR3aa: CAWSSGTSYTF
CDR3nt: TGTGCCTGGAGTAGCGGGACCAGCTACACCTTC

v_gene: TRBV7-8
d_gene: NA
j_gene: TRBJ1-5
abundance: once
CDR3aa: CASSLVAAYSNQPQHF
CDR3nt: TGTGCCAGCAGCTTAGTGGCGGCATATAGCAATCAGCCCCAGCATTTT

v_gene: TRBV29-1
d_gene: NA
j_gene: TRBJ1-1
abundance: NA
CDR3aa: CSERGFMNTEAFF
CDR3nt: TGCAGCGAAAGGGGGTTTATGAACACTGAAGCTTTCTTT

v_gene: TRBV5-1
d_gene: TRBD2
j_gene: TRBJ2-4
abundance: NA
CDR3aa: CASSLALAGRKNIQYF
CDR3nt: TGCGCCAGCAGCTTGGCGCTAGCGGGGCGGAAAAACATTCAGTACTTC

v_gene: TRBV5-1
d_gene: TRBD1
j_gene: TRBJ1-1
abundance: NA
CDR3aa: CASSQGTERTAFF
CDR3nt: TGCGCCAGCAGCCAAGGGACAGAACGAACAGCTTTCTTT

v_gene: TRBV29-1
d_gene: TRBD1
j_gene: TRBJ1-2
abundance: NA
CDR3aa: CSVEEGTGGGYTF
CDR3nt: TGCAGCGTTGAAGAAGGAACAGGGGGGGGCTACACCTTC

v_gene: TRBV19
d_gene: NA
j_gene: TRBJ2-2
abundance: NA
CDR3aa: CASTDSNTGELFF
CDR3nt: TGTGCCAGTACTGACTCAAACACCGGGGAGCTGTTTTTT

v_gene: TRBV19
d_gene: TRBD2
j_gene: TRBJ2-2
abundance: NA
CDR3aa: CASSLRGDTGELFF
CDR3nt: TGTGCCAGTAGCCTACGGGGGGACACCGGGGAGCTGTTTTTT

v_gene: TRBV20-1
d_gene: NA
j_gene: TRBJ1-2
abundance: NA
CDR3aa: CSARDPSGYTF
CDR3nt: TGCAGTGCTAGAGATCCCAGTGGCTACACCTTC

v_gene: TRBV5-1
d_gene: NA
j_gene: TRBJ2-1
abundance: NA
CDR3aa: CARAGPLNEQFF
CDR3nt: TGCGCCAGGGCGGGACCCCTCAATGAGCAGTTCTTC